The subject of this entry is one T cell receptor beta chain. Antigen unknown. The junction had 5 bases not matched to a gene; V was cut back by 5 bases and J by 5 bases. Germline V gene lookup returns CDR1 LNHDA and CDR2 SQIVND (reference sequence). This CDR3 is built from 13 residues. The data were obtained in a study of cytomegalovirus exposure and HLA in healthy donors. As for the study in general: The early release's HLA-typed donors yielded 65 million to 85 million unique TCRs. Whole-study findings and limits: Investigators reported 150 to 200 TCR beta chains as tied to cytomegalovirus. A later analysis revealed that TCR association rates differed between HLA loci, peaking at DRB1 and bottoming out at HLA-C. The availability of immune exposure information extended only to CMV serostatus.

With 60 Vbeta and 13 Jbeta primers, the PCR was carried out. Profiling relied on immunoSEQ multiplex PCR, and the TCRdb table lists in-frame clones only, not all of them. The table counts fewer than 150,000 clones; approximately 2.4% lies in the top ten. The sample was PBMCs. This clonotype was obtained from a man aged 35 to 55 in good health and CMV-seronegative. The chain recombines TRBV19 with TRBJ1-2; 7 nucleotides align to TRBD1. CDR3 DNA sequence: TGTGCCAGTAGTCCTGGGACAGCTTATGGCTACACCTTC. Translating it yields CASSPGTAYGYTF.